The 6 T cell receptor beta chains given below trace back to one sample, sequenced in a study of graft-versus-host responses after intestinal transplantation. Their antigens remain unidentified. This table comes from immunoSEQ multiplex PCR, and its TCRdb copy is limited to in-frame clones, with some not included. The sample has tens of thousands of clones; 85% to 95% are singletons. The source material was unstimulated CD8+ T cells sorted from spleen or lymph node cells, sampled before intestinal transplant. These receptors were collected from a human donor who received an intestinal transplant.

The rearrangement joins TRBV14 to TRBJ2-7, with TRBD1 matching over 8 bases. Germline V gene lookup returns CDR1 SGHDN and CDR2 FVKESK. The V segment lost 0 bases and the J segment 3 bases; nucleotides outside the gene matches: 16. CDR3 length equals 19 residues. This CDR3 reads CASSQDFRADGTGFYEQYF. The CDR3 DNA follows: TGTGCCAGCAGCCAAGATTTTAGGGCTGACGGGACAGGATTCTACGAGCAGTACTTC.

In the case of this clone: Other DNA sequences in this sample translate to the same CDR3. The chain carries TRBV7-2 and TRBJ2-1; weak D call: TRBD2 (7 bases). This CDR3 is 15 amino acids long. Germline values: CDR1 SGHTA, CDR2 FQGNSA. V was shortened by 1 base and J by 5 bases, with 12 bases between the two germline ends. The CDR3 nucleotides read TGTGCCAGCAGCTTAGTTGCGGGGGCGAACAATGAGCAGTTCTTC. Translation gives CASSLVAGANNEQFF.

The chain links TRBV2 to TRBJ2-7; maybe TRBD1 (8 bases). V gave up 8 bases and J gave up 2 bases, with 13 bases separating them. Germline CDR1 and CDR2: SNHLY and FYNNEI. The CDR3 covers 13 residues. In DNA, the CDR3 is TGTGCCAGCTCACAGGGGGGGGCCTACGAGCAGTACTTC. Its translation: CASSQGGAYEQYF. Filled out from reference TRBV2 and TRBJ2-7, the complete variable domain reads EPEVTQTPSHQVTQMGQEVILRCVPISNHLYFYWYRQILGQKVEFLVSFYNNEISEKSEIFDDQFSVERPDGSNFTLKIRSTKLEDSAMYFCASSQGGAYEQYFGPGTRLTVT.

The chain combines TRBV6-1 with TRBJ1-2; D is uncertain. CDR3 length equals 16 residues. With 0 bases removed from V and 4 bases from J, the gap between germline ends came to 15 bases. From germline, CDR1 is MNHNS and CDR2 SASEGT. The CDR3 DNA reads as TGTGCCAGCAGTGAAGCGCTCGGAGACGCGGGCTATGGCTACACCTTC. This translates into CASSEALGDAGYGYTF.

The chain links TRBV6-5 to TRBJ2-7; 9 bases match TRBD1. The CDR3 spans 13 residues. The V and J ends lost 6 bases and 6 bases, in that order; junction bases with no gene match: 6. In germline, CDR1 is MNHEY, CDR2 SVGAGI. CDR3: CASSPGQGREQYF. Here the CDR3 DNA reads TGTGCCAGCAGCCCGGGACAGGGTCGCGAGCAGTACTTC.

V gene TRBV7-8 combines with J gene TRBJ2-5; 8 bases match TRBD1. Trimming took 5 bases from V and 4 from J; bases not matched to a gene: 15. The CDR3 runs to 17 residues. Germline V gene sequence: CDR1 SGHVS, CDR2 FQNEAQ. The CDR3 spells CASSHGVRGQATETQYF. CDR3 DNA sequence: TGTGCCAGCAGCCACGGCGTTAGGGGACAGGCCACAGAGACCCAGTACTTC.